This T cell receptor (beta chain) was retrieved from a study of blood T cell repertoires in COVID-19 (dated by TCRdb to 2018 to 2020). Some background on the complete study: The collaborator samples originated in the United States, Italy and Spain and spanned the acute and convalescent phases of COVID-19. The material from the prospective study consisted of cDNA or gDNA derived from T cells, B-cell-depleted T cells, or PBMCs. Subjects who had been exposed to COVID-19, were actively infected with it, or had recovered from it provided the deeply sampled blood TCRbeta repertoires that made up the dataset. The repertoires were made available in a free public database intended to serve as a resource for research on the immune response to SARS-CoV-2. Samples came from the ongoing ImmuneRACE study (first 160 participants) plus 1,254 subjects from 6 global collaborators. A de-identified subject ID, COVID-19 status, age in years and sex were almost always included in the sample metadata. Where HLA class I and class II types were available, the types were taken from metadata supplied by the sample provider, not from assay-based typing.

Remarks on this clone: Its target antigen remains unknown. Base-call qualities are not available, and no considerably larger clone is one nucleotide away.

TCRbeta CDR3 regions were amplified from genomic DNA using the immunoSEQ Assay, a bias-controlled multiplex PCR. The authors processed their data as follows. The number of nucleated cells in each sample was estimated from the amplification of reference gene primers within the assay. Sequence reads were collapsed and filtered to measure the absolute abundance of every unique TCRbeta CDR3 rearrangement. For each sample, productive Simpson clonality was calculated by taking the square root of Simpson's diversity index across productive rearrangements. TCRdb's version of the immuneACCESS table is confined to in-frame rearrangements and falls short of the full clone set. An unresolved V gene accounts for under half of the shortfall where checked; the remainder is of unknown origin. Clone size and the V and J calls come from that table; the DNA yielded D and trimming. The sample contains roughly 200,000 clones, more than 75% of them found a single time. About 20% of the sample goes to the ten largest clones.

Overall study outcomes, separate from this receptor: Clinical and demographic metadata were provided uncurated, with the amount varying by source and participant.

The germline V gene supplies CDR1 MNHEY and CDR2 SVGEGT. From its cysteine to its phenylalanine, the CDR3 spans 17 amino acids. Just the 51-base CDR3 DNA is kept, in frame starting at base 1. V is cut back by 6 bases and J by 4 bases, with 17 bases in the junction unmatched. In Seattle, one collaborating source enrolled patients while the infection was active and tracked those patients longitudinally over the course of disease. Whole blood was collected in K2EDTA tubes by collaborating institutions according to the institutions' own protocols. For TCRbeta analysis, collaborators shipped samples in one of three forms: frozen whole blood, isolated PBMCs, or DNA extracted from either of those sample types.

The chain is assembled from TRBV6-2 or TRBV6-3 and TRBJ2-5, and TRBD2 matches 7 of the central bases. The sequence derives from a person aged 70 to 85 with COVID-19, enrolled during active disease. Sequencing was performed on peripheral blood. This receptor carries the CDR3 CASSRSPSGPGRETQYF. The nucleotide sequence is given as TGTGCCAGCAGCCGCTCCCCTAGCGGACCGGGGAGAGAGACCCAGTACTTC.